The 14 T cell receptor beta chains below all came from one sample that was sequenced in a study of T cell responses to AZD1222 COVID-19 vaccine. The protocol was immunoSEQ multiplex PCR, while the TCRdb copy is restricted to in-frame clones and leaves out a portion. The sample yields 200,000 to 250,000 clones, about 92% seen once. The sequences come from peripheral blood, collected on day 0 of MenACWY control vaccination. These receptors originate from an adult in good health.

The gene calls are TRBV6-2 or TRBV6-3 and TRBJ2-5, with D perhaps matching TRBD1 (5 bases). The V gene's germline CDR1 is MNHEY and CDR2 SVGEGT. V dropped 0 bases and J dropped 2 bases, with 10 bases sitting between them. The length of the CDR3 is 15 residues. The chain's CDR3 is CASSYSLTGQETQYF. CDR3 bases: TGTGCCAGCAGTTACTCTTTAACAGGACAAGAGACCCAGTACTTC.

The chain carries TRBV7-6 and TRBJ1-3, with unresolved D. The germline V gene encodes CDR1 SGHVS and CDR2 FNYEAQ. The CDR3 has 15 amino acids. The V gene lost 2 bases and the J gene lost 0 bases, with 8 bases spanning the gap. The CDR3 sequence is CASSLRQSSGNTIYF. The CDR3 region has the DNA TGTGCCAGCAGCTTAAGGCAGAGCTCTGGAAACACCATATATTTT.

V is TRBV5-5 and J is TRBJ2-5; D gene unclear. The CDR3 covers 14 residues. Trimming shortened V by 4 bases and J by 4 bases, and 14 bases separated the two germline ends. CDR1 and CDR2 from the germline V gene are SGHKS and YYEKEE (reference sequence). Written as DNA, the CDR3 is TGTGCCAGCAGCGACATATCTGGTGGAGAGACCCAGTACTTC. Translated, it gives CASSDISGGETQYF.

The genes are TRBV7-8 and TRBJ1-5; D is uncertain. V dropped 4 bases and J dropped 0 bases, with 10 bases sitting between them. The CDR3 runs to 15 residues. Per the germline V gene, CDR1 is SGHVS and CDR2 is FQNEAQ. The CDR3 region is CASSSGVDSNQPQHF. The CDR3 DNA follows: TGTGCCAGCAGCTCTGGGGTCGATAGCAATCAGCCCCAGCATTTT.

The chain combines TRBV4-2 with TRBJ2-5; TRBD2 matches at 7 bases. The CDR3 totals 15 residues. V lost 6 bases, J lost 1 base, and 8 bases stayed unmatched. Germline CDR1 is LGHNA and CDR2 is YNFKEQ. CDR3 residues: CASSKTSDGQETQYF. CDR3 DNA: TGTGCCAGCAGTAAAACTAGCGACGGCCAAGAGACCCAGTACTTC.

CDR3 coding DNA: TGCGCCAGCAGCCCCGGACAGGGAGTCAGGTACTTC. Amino acids: CASSPGQGVRYF. The chain couples TRBV5-1 to TRBJ2-7; 8 bases align to TRBD1. In germline, CDR1 is SGHRS, CDR2 YFSETQ. The CDR3 sequence is 12 residues long. J was trimmed by 12 bases and V by 4 bases; bases with no gene match: 9. The complete variable domain, with remaining parts taken from reference TRBV5-1 and TRBJ2-7, reads KAGVTQTPRYLIKTRGQQVTLSCSPISGHRSVSWYQQTPGQGLQFLFEYFSETQRNKGNFPGRFSGRQFSNSRSEMNVSTLELGDSALYLCASSPGQGVRYFGPGTRLTVT.

CDR3 coding DNA: TGTGCCAGCTCACCACCTCGTCGCGGGTCCCATCAGCCCCAGCATTTT. It codes for CASSPPRRGSHQPQHF. This rearrangement joins TRBV18 to TRBJ1-5; D gene uncertain. This CDR3 region has 16 residues. The germline CDR1 and CDR2 sequences are KGHSH and LQKENI. Trimming pared 0 bases from V and 5 bases from J, leaving 14 bases between.

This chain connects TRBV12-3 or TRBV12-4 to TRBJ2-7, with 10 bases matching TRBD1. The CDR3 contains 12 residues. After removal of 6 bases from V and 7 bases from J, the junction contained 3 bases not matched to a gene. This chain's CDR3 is CASRGQGREQYF. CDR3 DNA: TGTGCCAGCAGGGGACAGGGGAGGGAGCAGTACTTC.

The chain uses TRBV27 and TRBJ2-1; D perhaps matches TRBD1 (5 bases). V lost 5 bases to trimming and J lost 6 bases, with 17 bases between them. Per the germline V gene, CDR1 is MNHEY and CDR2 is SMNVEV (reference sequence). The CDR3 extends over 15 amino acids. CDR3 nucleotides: TGTGCCAGCAGTCCCCTGGGGCGATTAGTCAATGAGCAGTTCTTC. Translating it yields CASSPLGRLVNEQFF.

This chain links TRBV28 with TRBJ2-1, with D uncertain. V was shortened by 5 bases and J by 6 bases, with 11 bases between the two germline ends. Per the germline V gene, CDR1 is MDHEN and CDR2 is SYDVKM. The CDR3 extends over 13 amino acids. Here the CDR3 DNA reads TGTGCCAGCAGTCTCCGGACGCCCAATGAGCAGTTCTTC. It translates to CASSLRTPNEQFF.

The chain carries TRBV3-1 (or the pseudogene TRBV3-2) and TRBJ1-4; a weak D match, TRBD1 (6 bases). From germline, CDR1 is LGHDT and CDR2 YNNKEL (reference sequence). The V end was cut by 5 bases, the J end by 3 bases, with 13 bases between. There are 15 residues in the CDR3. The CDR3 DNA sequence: TGTGCCAGCAGCAAAGCAGGGGCGCCTAATGAAAAACTGTTTTTT. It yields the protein CASSKAGAPNEKLFF.

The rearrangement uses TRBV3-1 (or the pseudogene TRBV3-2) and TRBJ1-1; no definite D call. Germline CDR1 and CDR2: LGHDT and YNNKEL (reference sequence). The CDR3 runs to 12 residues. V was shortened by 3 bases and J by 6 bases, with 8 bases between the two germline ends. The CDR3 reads CASSQGRAEAFF. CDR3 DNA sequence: TGTGCCAGCAGCCAGGGGAGGGCTGAAGCTTTCTTT.

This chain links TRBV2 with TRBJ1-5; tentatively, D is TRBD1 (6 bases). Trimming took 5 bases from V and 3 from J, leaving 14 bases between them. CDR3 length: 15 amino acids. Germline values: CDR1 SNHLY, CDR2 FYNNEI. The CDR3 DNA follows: TGTGCCAGCAGTAACCTGGACAGCTCCAATCAGCCCCAGCATTTT. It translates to CASSNLDSSNQPQHF.

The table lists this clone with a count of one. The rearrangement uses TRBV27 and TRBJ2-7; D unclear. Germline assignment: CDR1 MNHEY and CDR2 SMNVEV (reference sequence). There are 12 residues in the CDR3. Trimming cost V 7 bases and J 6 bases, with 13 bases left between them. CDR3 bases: TGTGCCAGCAAAGGTGGCGGCGGCGAGCAGTACTTC. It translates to CASKGGGGEQYF.